The 8 T cell receptor beta chains below were found in one sample sequenced in a study of shared clonotypes between healthy human individuals. Naivety among CD8 cells was defined by CD45RO negativity and positive CCR7 selection, thereby excluding terminally differentiated effector memory CD45RA+ cells. Here immunoSEQ multiplex PCR was the method, and the copy in TCRdb shows in-frame clones only, minus some. The data show roughly 650,000 clones, with 95% to 97% seen just once and approximately 0.12% held by the top ten. The sample consisted of naive CD8+ T cells sorted from blood. The receptor set was obtained from a woman under 40 in good health.

This clone was counted once. The chain is built from TRBV27 and TRBJ1-1; 7 bases align to TRBD1. CDR1 and CDR2 (germline): MNHEY, SMNVEV (reference sequence). The CDR3 contains 15 residues. J was trimmed by 0 bases and V by 5 bases; bases with no gene match: 6. The CDR3 loop reads CASSPRQGLNTEAFF. The CDR3 DNA follows: TGTGCCAGCAGTCCCCGACAGGGCCTGAACACTGAAGCTTTCTTT.

J is TRBJ2-5 and V is TRBV2, with a possible D match to TRBD1 (6 bases). The J call may be incorrect, as the DNA end agrees better with TRBJ2-7. From germline, CDR1 is SNHLY and CDR2 FYNNEI. This CDR3 region has 13 residues. This CDR3 is CASMWTVPYEQYF. CDR3 bases: TGTGCCAGCATGTGGACAGTTCCCTACGAGCAGTACTTC.

This sequence joins TRBV6-5 and TRBJ2-5, with TRBD1 matching over 7 bases. With the DNA end fitting TRBJ2-7 better, the J assignment may be wrong. The CDR3 contains 15 residues. The germline CDR1 and CDR2 sequences are MNHEY and SVGAGI. CDR3 sequence reads: CASSYEPGQTYEQYF. The CDR3 DNA reads TGTGCCAGCAGTTACGAACCGGGACAGACCTACGAGCAGTACTTC.

This sequence joins TRBV7-2 and TRBJ2-3; D ambiguous. Trimming cost V 1 base and J 2 bases, with 7 bases left between them. The CDR3 totals 14 residues. CDR1 and CDR2 from the germline V gene are SGHTA and FQGNSA. CDR3 in amino acids: CASSLVPNTDTQYF. In nucleotides, the CDR3 is TGTGCCAGCAGCTTAGTACCGAACACAGATACGCAGTATTTT.

The chain employs TRBV4-1 and TRBJ1-2, with D tentatively TRBD1 (5 bases). Looked up from germline, CDR1 is MGHRA and CDR2 is YSYEKL. The CDR3 is 16 amino acids. Trimming cost V 0 bases and J 8 bases, with 19 bases left between them. DNA of the CDR3: TGCGCCAGCAGCCAAGATCGAAGGCAGGGTCTGTACGGCTACACCTTC. Translating it yields CASSQDRRQGLYGYTF.

The chain is built from TRBV28 and TRBJ1-4, with D perhaps matching TRBD1 (5 bases). Trimming took off 5 bases at V and 5 bases at J, with 15 bases between the two ends. The CDR3 contains 15 residues. Looked up from germline, CDR1 is MDHEN and CDR2 is SYDVKM. The CDR3 sequence is CASSSPREGNEKLFF. DNA for the CDR3: TGTGCCAGCAGTAGCCCGAGGGAGGGGAATGAAAAACTGTTTTTT.

V gene TRBV7-9 combines with J gene TRBJ2-3, with 9 bases lining up with TRBD1. The CDR3 extends over 14 amino acids. Germline loops: CDR1 SEHNR, CDR2 FQNEAQ (reference sequence). Trimming at V came to 4 bases and at J to 14 bases, leaving 13 bases not matched to a gene. CDR3 sequence reads: CASSSGQGETSRYF. In DNA, the CDR3 is TGTGCCAGCAGCTCGGGACAGGGAGAGACTAGTAGGTATTTT. Full variable domain (remainder filled in from reference TRBV7-9 and TRBJ2-3): DTGVSQNPRHKITKRGQNVTFRCDPISEHNRLYWYRQTLGQGPEFLTYFQNEAQLEKSRLLSDRFSAERPKGSFSTLEIQRTEQGDSAMYLCASSSGQGETSRYFGPGTRLTVL.

The V call is TRBV6-6, the J call TRBJ2-1; possibly TRBD2 for D (6 bases). Trimming removed 7 bases from V and 3 bases from J, with 16 bases in between. CDR3 length equals 15 residues. CDR1 and CDR2 from the germline V gene are MNHNY and SVGAGI (reference sequence). The DNA of the CDR3 is TGTGCCAGCACTCCCTTTGGGGGGAACTACAATGAGCAGTTCTTC. Protein sequence: CASTPFGGNYNEQFF.